What follows are 14 T cell receptor beta chains derived from one specimen sequenced in a study of shared clonotypes between healthy human individuals. Measured with immunoSEQ multiplex PCR; TCRdb has only the in-frame clones, and not every one. This sample has more than 550,000 clones; approximately 72% occur once, and the top ten carry about 1.8%. The sample consisted of memory CD4+ T cells sorted from blood. Subset indicated: CD45RA-negative fraction. Receptor source: a woman younger than 45 in good health.

V and J are TRBV5-1 and TRBJ2-1; 9 bases line up with TRBD1. CDR3 length: 14 amino acids. Trimming cost V 4 bases and J 3 bases; bases outside gene matches: 2. CDR1 and CDR2 from the germline V gene are SGHRS and YFSETQ. CDR3 sequence (DNA): TGCGCCAGCAGCACGGGACAGGGCTACAATGAGCAGTTCTTC. It translates to CASSTGQGYNEQFF.

CDR3 amino acids: CASSLRGGYGYTF. CDR3 DNA: TGTGCCAGCAGCCTTCGGGGGGGCTATGGCTACACCTTC. V gene TRBV5-5 combines with J gene TRBJ1-2, with D possibly matching TRBD1 (5 bases). The CDR3 is 13 residues long. The V gene lost 4 bases and the J gene lost 4 bases, with 11 bases spanning the gap. CDR1 and CDR2 from the germline V gene are SGHKS and YYEKEE (reference sequence).

This chain connects TRBV5-1 to TRBJ2-1; 12 bases map to TRBD2. Germline V gene data show CDR1 as SGHRS and CDR2 as YFSETQ. J was trimmed by 7 bases and V by 3 bases; bases with no gene match: 8. The CDR3 sequence is 16 residues long. The CDR3 sequence: CASSSWTSGEWNEQFF. The CDR3 bases are TGCGCCAGCAGCTCCTGGACTAGCGGGGAATGGAATGAGCAGTTCTTC. Full variable domain (rest looked up from reference TRBV5-1 and TRBJ2-1): KAGVTQTPRYLIKTRGQQVTLSCSPISGHRSVSWYQQTPGQGLQFLFEYFSETQRNKGNFPGRFSGRQFSNSRSEMNVSTLELGDSALYLCASSSWTSGEWNEQFFGPGTRLTVL.

The chain joins TRBV6-1 to TRBJ1-4, with D perhaps TRBD1 (6 bases). The CDR3 contains 15 residues. V lost 5 bases and J 8 bases, leaving 18 bases between the germline ends. Germline V gives CDR1 MNHNS, CDR2 SASEGT. The DNA for the CDR3 is TGTGCCAGCAGTCTTCCTACAGGGATTGGCGAAAAACTGTTTTTT. Its translation is CASSLPTGIGEKLFF.

There are a few counts of this clone. The chain links TRBV19 to TRBJ2-5; a possible D gene is TRBD1 (6 bases). The V gene lost 3 bases and the J gene lost 11 bases, with 10 bases spanning the gap. The CDR3 covers 11 residues. Looked up from germline, CDR1 is LNHDA and CDR2 is SQIVND (reference sequence). Written as DNA, the CDR3 is TGTGCCAGTAGTATCCACAGGGAGCAGTACTTC. Amino acid sequence: CASSIHREQYF.

CDR3 bases: TGTGCCAGCTCACCTAGACTGGGGTACGAGCAGTACTTC. It specifies CASSPRLGYEQYF. This chain connects TRBV18 to TRBJ2-7; D gene ambiguous. Germline V CDR1 and CDR2: KGHSH, LQKENI. The CDR3 is 13 residues long. The V and J ends lost 3 bases and 4 bases respectively, with 10 bases between them.

The chain links TRBV6-1 to TRBJ2-2; 8 bases line up with TRBD2. The CDR3 runs to 15 residues. After removal of 6 bases from V and 3 bases from J, the junction contained 6 bases not matched to a gene. Germline-derived CDR1 and CDR2 are MNHNS and SASEGT. The CDR3 is CASRVLAGDTGELFF. The CDR3 coding sequence is TGTGCCAGCAGAGTCCTAGCGGGCGACACCGGGGAGCTGTTTTTT.

This clone has a single count. Other DNA sequences of this sample code for an identical CDR3. This chain links TRBV18 with TRBJ2-5; tentative D call: TRBD2 (5 bases). The CDR3 extends over 13 amino acids. Trimming removed 3 bases from V and 2 bases from J, with 7 bases in between. Germline CDR1 and CDR2: KGHSH and LQKENI. The CDR3 is CASSPRGQETQYF. In DNA, the CDR3 is TGTGCCAGCTCACCCCGGGGACAAGAGACCCAGTACTTC.

The rearrangement uses TRBV11-3 and TRBJ2-1; D uncertain. The germline CDR1 and CDR2 sequences are SGHNT and YENEEA. The CDR3 has 13 residues. V lost 0 bases to trimming and J lost 8 bases, with 8 bases between them. The CDR3 protein is CASSLEGRDEQFF. DNA of the CDR3: TGTGCCAGCAGCTTAGAAGGACGCGATGAGCAGTTCTTC. The full variable domain, in which reference TRBV11-3 and TRBJ2-1 provide the parts outside the CDR3, is EAGVVQSPRYKIIEKKQPVAFWCNPISGHNTLYWYLQNLGQGPELLIRYENEEAVDDSQLPKDRFSAERLKGVDSTLKIQPAELGDSAVYLCASSLEGRDEQFFGPGTRLTVL.

The chain employs TRBV15 and TRBJ2-4; D uncertain. Germline V CDR1 and CDR2: LNHNV, YYDKDF (reference sequence). Trimming left V 4 bases short and J 0 bases short, with 10 bases between. The CDR3 has 15 residues. The CDR3 protein is CATSMSELAKNIQYF. Here the CDR3 DNA reads TGTGCCACCAGCATGAGCGAGCTAGCCAAAAACATTCAGTACTTC.

Notes on this clone: A single base separates this from a much larger clone, so it may be a read error. This specimen includes other DNA sequences encoding the same CDR3. The chain recombines TRBV7-6 with TRBJ1-1, with TRBD1 matching 7 bases. This CDR3 region has 13 residues. V lost 5 bases and J lost 3; bases outside the gene matches: 3. Germline V gene sequence: CDR1 SGHVS, CDR2 FNYEAQ. The CDR3 DNA reads as TGTGCCAGCAGCAGACAGGGAGACACTGAAGCTTTCTTT. Residues: CASSRQGDTEAFF.

This clone has only a few counts. The CDR3 nucleotides are TGTGCCAGCAGCTTGGTCTCTGTAGCTGAGCAGTTCTTC. Encoded protein: CASSLVSVAEQFF. The chain combines TRBV5-5 with TRBJ2-1; D is unclear. The germline V and J ends were trimmed by 0 bases and 9 bases, with 10 bases remaining between them. Per germline, CDR1 SGHKS and CDR2 YYEKEE (reference sequence). The CDR3 is made up of 13 amino acids.

V usage is TRBV29-1 and J usage is TRBJ2-5; D perhaps matches TRBD1 (6 bases). The J call is uncertain, as TRBJ2-7 better fits the DNA end. The CDR3 runs to 12 residues. The V gene's germline CDR1 is SQVTM and CDR2 ANQGSEA. The CDR3 region is CSARDTFYEQYF. CDR3 sequence (DNA): TGCAGCGCCCGGGACACATTCTACGAGCAGTACTTC.

The J gene is TRBJ1-1, the V gene TRBV2; D gene unclear. The germline gives CDR1 SNHLY, CDR2 FYNNEI. V lost 6 bases and J 4 bases, leaving 9 bases between the germline ends. This CDR3 contains 12 residues. CDR3 protein: CASRRTGTEAFF. The CDR3 DNA reads as TGTGCCAGCAGACGGACGGGCACTGAAGCTTTCTTT.